This TCR beta chain was profiled in a study of control samples from healthy donors and cancer patients. Only in-frame clones appear in the TCRdb table, and some are missing; sequencing was by immunoSEQ multiplex PCR. The profile shows roughly 370,000 clones, around 90% of them singletons. Source material: PBMCs. The origin of this receptor is a man in his forties with head and neck cancer.

In DNA form, the CDR3 reads TGCGCCAGCAGCCAAGTAAGCGGAGATACGCAGTATTTT. The encoded protein is CASSQVSGDTQYF. The chain combines TRBV4-3 with TRBJ2-3; D is perhaps TRBD2 (5 bases). Trimming stripped 1 base from V and 5 bases from J, with 7 bases between. This CDR3 has 13 amino acids. In germline, CDR1 is LGHNA, CDR2 YSLEER.